This T cell receptor (beta chain) stems from a study of response to subunit inactivated influenza vaccine. Notes on the study in general: The authors offered the suggestion that each seasonal influenza vaccination recruits few new T cells.

Concerning this clonotype: Its antigen is unknown.

Germline CDR1 is DFQATT and CDR2 is SNEGSKA (reference sequence). There are 16 residues in the CDR3. V lost 4 bases to trimming and J lost 0 bases, with 17 bases between them. MiXCR, applied by TCRdb to the RT-PCR reads, yields one record per CDR3 protein. The sample lists about 700,000 distinct CDR3 sequences; approximately 14% were seen once. This specimen consisted of PBMCs from blood, obtained around 15 days before vaccination. The chain links TRBV20-1 to TRBJ2-3; unclear D gene. The source is a man in his fifties or sixties who received an inactivated influenza vaccine. The CDR3 sequence is CSAMSLGADSTDTQYF. The DNA for the CDR3 is TGCAGTGCTATGTCCCTAGGAGCCGATAGCACAGATACGCAGTATTTT.